The rows below give T cell receptor beta chains drawn from one sample of a study of spatial heterogeneity in lung cancer. TCRdb re-analysed the 5' RACE reads in MiXCR, keeping a single row per CDR3 protein. The sample contains 3,500 to 5,500 distinct CDR3 sequences, approximately 9.5% of which appear only once. The sequencing here drew on PBMCs, taken at surgery. The receptors shown here come from a male donor with early-stage non-small cell lung cancer. CDR3s include the opening cysteine and the closing phenylalanine or tryptophan. Fields, in order: J gene, D gene, clone size, V gene, CDR3 protein, CDR3 DNA. A D gene is named only where the DNA matches it firmly. Only some rows state a clone size, as once, few, many or a class for expanded clones.

j_gene: TRBJ2-3
d_gene: -
abundance: many
v_gene: TRBV2
CDR3aa: CATSQSSRTDTQYF
CDR3nt: TGTGCCACAAGCCAGTCGTCCCGCACAGATACGCAGTATTTT

j_gene: TRBJ2-1
d_gene: TRBD2
abundance: medium-sized
v_gene: TRBV6-5
CDR3aa: CASSYSSNVAGAYNEQFF
CDR3nt: TGTGCCAGCAGTTACTCGAGTAATGTAGCGGGGGCCTACAATGAGCAGTTCTTC

j_gene: TRBJ2-5
d_gene: -
abundance: many
v_gene: TRBV29-1
CDR3aa: CSVVGGFKQETQYF
CDR3nt: TGCAGCGTTGTTGGGGGGTTTAAGCAAGAGACCCAGTACTTC

j_gene: TRBJ2-2
d_gene: -
abundance: many
v_gene: TRBV9
CDR3aa: CASSPRVSGTGELFF
CDR3nt: TGTGCCAGCAGCCCCCGGGTGTCAGGTACCGGGGAGCTGTTTTTT

j_gene: TRBJ2-5
d_gene: -
abundance: many
v_gene: TRBV3-1
CDR3aa: CASSQVSSPAAETQYF
CDR3nt: TGTGCCAGCAGCCAAGTCAGCTCCCCGGCGGCGGAGACCCAGTACTTC

j_gene: TRBJ1-5
d_gene: TRBD1
abundance: many
v_gene: TRBV20-1
CDR3aa: CSASRGGADQPQHF
CDR3nt: TGCAGTGCTAGTCGAGGGGGCGCTGATCAGCCCCAGCATTTT

j_gene: TRBJ2-2
d_gene: -
abundance: -
v_gene: TRBV19
CDR3aa: CASRAGELFF
CDR3nt: TGTGCCAGTAGGGCCGGGGAGCTGTTTTTT

j_gene: TRBJ2-7
d_gene: -
abundance: -
v_gene: TRBV24-1
CDR3aa: CATSEGGSLKQYF
CDR3nt: TGTGCCACCAGTGAGGGGGGCTCCCTCAAGCAGTACTTC

j_gene: TRBJ2-3
d_gene: -
abundance: many
v_gene: TRBV13
CDR3aa: CASSLSAWGEGTDTQYF
CDR3nt: TGTGCCAGCAGCTTAAGCGCGTGGGGGGAAGGCACAGATACGCAGTATTTT

j_gene: TRBJ2-7
d_gene: TRBD1
abundance: medium-sized
v_gene: TRBV28
CDR3aa: CASRGTGGPYEQYF
CDR3nt: TGTGCCAGCAGGGGGACAGGGGGCCCCTACGAGCAGTACTTC

j_gene: TRBJ2-2
d_gene: TRBD1
abundance: many
v_gene: TRBV7-9
CDR3aa: CASSFPGQGRETGELFF
CDR3nt: TGTGCCAGCAGCTTTCCGGGACAGGGACGGGAGACCGGGGAGCTGTTTTTT

j_gene: TRBJ2-2
d_gene: -
abundance: many
v_gene: TRBV7-9
CDR3aa: CASSSFLGVEISWELFF
CDR3nt: TGTGCCAGCAGCTCCTTTTTGGGGGTCGAAATTAGCTGGGAGCTGTTTTTT

j_gene: TRBJ2-2
d_gene: -
abundance: -
v_gene: TRBV21-1
CDR3aa: CASSKNQQGNTGELFF
CDR3nt: TGTGCCAGCAGCAAAAATCAACAGGGAAACACCGGGGAGCTGTTTTTT

j_gene: TRBJ1-6
d_gene: -
abundance: many
v_gene: TRBV24-1
CDR3aa: CATSESYNSPLHF
CDR3nt: TGTGCCACCAGTGAATCCTATAATTCACCCCTCCACTTT

j_gene: TRBJ2-3
d_gene: -
abundance: few
v_gene: TRBV9
CDR3aa: CASSVVGTDTQYF
CDR3nt: TGTGCCAGCAGCGTAGTCGGCACAGATACGCAGTATTTT

j_gene: TRBJ2-5
d_gene: -
abundance: -
v_gene: TRBV7-9
CDR3aa: CASSPVDEETQYF
CDR3nt: TGTGCCAGCAGCCCAGTTGATGAAGAGACCCAGTACTTC

j_gene: TRBJ2-7
d_gene: -
abundance: -
v_gene: TRBV19
CDR3aa: CASSNGPENAYEQYF
CDR3nt: TGTGCCAGTAGTAACGGCCCAGAGAACGCCTACGAGCAGTACTTC

j_gene: TRBJ2-3
d_gene: -
abundance: few
v_gene: TRBV11-2
CDR3aa: CASSPVAGTDTQYF
CDR3nt: TGTGCCAGCAGCCCGGTAGCGGGCACAGATACGCAGTATTTT

j_gene: TRBJ2-7
d_gene: TRBD1
abundance: many
v_gene: TRBV20-1
CDR3aa: CSATDRGSHYEQYF
CDR3nt: TGCAGTGCCACCGACAGGGGGTCCCACTACGAGCAGTACTTC

j_gene: TRBJ1-2
d_gene: TRBD1
abundance: few
v_gene: TRBV27
CDR3aa: CASSVGTGGYGYTF
CDR3nt: TGTGCCAGCAGTGTTGGGACAGGGGGCTATGGCTACACCTTC

j_gene: TRBJ1-1
d_gene: -
abundance: many
v_gene: TRBV6-4
CDR3aa: CASSVGMNTEAFF
CDR3nt: TGTGCCAGCAGTGTGGGAATGAACACTGAAGCTTTCTTT

j_gene: TRBJ2-7
d_gene: TRBD1
abundance: large
v_gene: TRBV4-1
CDR3aa: CASSHPTGTGAYEQYF
CDR3nt: TGCGCCAGCAGCCACCCTACCGGGACAGGCGCCTACGAGCAGTACTTC

j_gene: TRBJ2-3
d_gene: TRBD2
abundance: many
v_gene: TRBV5-1
CDR3aa: CASSTGLAGGGGTDTQYF
CDR3nt: TGCGCCAGCAGCACGGGACTAGCGGGGGGCGGTGGCACAGATACGCAGTATTTT

j_gene: TRBJ2-7
d_gene: TRBD1
abundance: medium-sized
v_gene: TRBV7-9
CDR3aa: CASSSTGTGSYEQYF
CDR3nt: TGTGCCAGCAGCTCCACCGGGACAGGATCCTACGAGCAGTACTTC

j_gene: TRBJ2-7
d_gene: -
abundance: few
v_gene: TRBV23-1
CDR3aa: CASSQLAFGHKSYEQYF
CDR3nt: TGCGCCAGCAGTCAATTAGCGTTTGGACATAAATCCTACGAGCAGTACTTC

j_gene: TRBJ1-4
d_gene: TRBD1
abundance: many
v_gene: TRBV12-3/TRBV12-4
CDR3aa: CASSLDRGRYEKLFF
CDR3nt: TGTGCCAGCAGCCTGGACAGGGGGCGGTACGAAAAACTGTTTTTT

j_gene: TRBJ2-7
d_gene: -
abundance: many
v_gene: TRBV19
CDR3aa: CASSIGTGHFYEQYF
CDR3nt: TGTGCCAGTAGTATAGGCACGGGACATTTCTACGAGCAGTACTTC

j_gene: TRBJ2-5
d_gene: -
abundance: few
v_gene: TRBV24-1
CDR3aa: CATSDTLGVQETQYF
CDR3nt: TGTGCCACCAGTGATACGTTGGGGGTCCAAGAGACCCAGTACTTC

j_gene: TRBJ1-1
d_gene: -
abundance: many
v_gene: TRBV12-3/TRBV12-4
CDR3aa: CANSQGATMNTEAFF
CDR3nt: TGTGCCAACTCACAGGGCGCTACTATGAACACTGAAGCTTTCTTT

j_gene: TRBJ2-6
d_gene: -
abundance: few
v_gene: TRBV7-2
CDR3aa: CASNRNSGANVLTF
CDR3nt: TGTGCCAGCAACCGAAACTCTGGGGCCAACGTCCTGACTTTC

j_gene: TRBJ2-7
d_gene: TRBD2
abundance: many
v_gene: TRBV4-1
CDR3aa: CASSHFKERGDYEQYF
CDR3nt: TGCGCCAGCAGCCACTTTAAGGAGCGGGGAGATTACGAGCAGTACTTC

j_gene: TRBJ2-5
d_gene: TRBD2
abundance: -
v_gene: TRBV10-3
CDR3aa: CAISTRGVEETQYF
CDR3nt: TGTGCCATCTCGACCCGGGGGGTTGAAGAGACCCAGTACTTC

j_gene: TRBJ2-2
d_gene: -
abundance: many
v_gene: TRBV3-1
CDR3aa: CASSQDLTGELFF
CDR3nt: TGTGCCAGCAGCCAAGATCTCACCGGGGAGCTGTTTTTT

j_gene: TRBJ2-7
d_gene: -
abundance: -
v_gene: TRBV7-2
CDR3aa: CASSLTLRPYEQYF
CDR3nt: TGTGCCAGCAGCTTAACGCTCAGACCCTACGAGCAGTACTTC

j_gene: TRBJ1-2
d_gene: -
abundance: many
v_gene: TRBV18
CDR3aa: CASSTTDSRSGGYTF
CDR3nt: TGTGCCAGCTCCACCACGGATTCCCGGTCGGGGGGCTACACCTTC

j_gene: TRBJ2-5
d_gene: TRBD2
abundance: large
v_gene: TRBV10-1
CDR3aa: CASPRTSSETQYF
CDR3nt: TGCGCCAGCCCAAGGACTAGTTCTGAGACCCAGTACTTC

j_gene: TRBJ2-1
d_gene: -
abundance: -
v_gene: TRBV7-7
CDR3aa: CASSLGEGGHNEQFF
CDR3nt: TGTGCTAGCAGCTTAGGAGAGGGTGGCCACAATGAGCAGTTCTTC

j_gene: TRBJ2-1
d_gene: TRBD2
abundance: many
v_gene: TRBV5-1
CDR3aa: CASSPITSGGNNEQFF
CDR3nt: TGCGCCAGCAGCCCCATAACTAGCGGGGGGAACAATGAGCAGTTCTTC

j_gene: TRBJ2-1
d_gene: TRBD1
abundance: many
v_gene: TRBV19
CDR3aa: CASSRTGAYNEQFF
CDR3nt: TGTGCCAGTAGTCGGACAGGGGCCTACAATGAGCAGTTCTTC

j_gene: TRBJ1-1
d_gene: -
abundance: many
v_gene: TRBV15
CDR3aa: CATVYLQGPYFPAFF
CDR3nt: TGTGCCACCGTGTACCTACAGGGACCCTATTTCCCGGCTTTCTTT

j_gene: TRBJ2-7
d_gene: TRBD1
abundance: many
v_gene: TRBV2
CDR3aa: CARGQVPYEQYF
CDR3nt: TGTGCCAGGGGACAGGTCCCCTACGAGCAGTACTTC

j_gene: TRBJ2-7
d_gene: -
abundance: many
v_gene: TRBV6-6
CDR3aa: CASSYLGEAGEQYF
CDR3nt: TGTGCCAGCAGTTATCTAGGGGAGGCGGGCGAGCAGTACTTC

j_gene: TRBJ2-7
d_gene: -
abundance: -
v_gene: TRBV14
CDR3aa: CASSQTGNRYEQYF
CDR3nt: TGTGCCAGCAGCCAAACCGGGAATCGCTACGAGCAGTACTTC

j_gene: TRBJ1-5
d_gene: TRBD1
abundance: many
v_gene: TRBV5-1
CDR3aa: CASSLDGTDNQPQHF
CDR3nt: TGCGCCAGCAGCTTGGACGGGACAGATAATCAGCCCCAGCATTTT

j_gene: TRBJ2-7
d_gene: TRBD2
abundance: many
v_gene: TRBV6-1
CDR3aa: CASRGTSGGSYEQYF
CDR3nt: TGTGCCAGCCGGGGGACTAGCGGGGGCTCCTACGAGCAGTACTTC

j_gene: TRBJ2-7
d_gene: -
abundance: -
v_gene: TRBV7-9
CDR3aa: CASSLAYIGDEQYF
CDR3nt: TGTGCCAGCAGCTTAGCGTACATCGGGGACGAGCAGTACTTC

j_gene: TRBJ2-3
d_gene: TRBD1
abundance: once
v_gene: TRBV12-3/TRBV12-4
CDR3aa: CASCPRRVGQGSDTQYF
CDR3nt: TGTGCCAGCTGTCCCCGGCGTGTGGGACAGGGGTCCGATACGCAGTATTTT

j_gene: TRBJ2-7
d_gene: TRBD1
abundance: many
v_gene: TRBV6-5
CDR3aa: CASSAGQGGSYEQYF
CDR3nt: TGTGCCAGCAGCGCCGGACAGGGGGGCTCCTACGAGCAGTACTTC